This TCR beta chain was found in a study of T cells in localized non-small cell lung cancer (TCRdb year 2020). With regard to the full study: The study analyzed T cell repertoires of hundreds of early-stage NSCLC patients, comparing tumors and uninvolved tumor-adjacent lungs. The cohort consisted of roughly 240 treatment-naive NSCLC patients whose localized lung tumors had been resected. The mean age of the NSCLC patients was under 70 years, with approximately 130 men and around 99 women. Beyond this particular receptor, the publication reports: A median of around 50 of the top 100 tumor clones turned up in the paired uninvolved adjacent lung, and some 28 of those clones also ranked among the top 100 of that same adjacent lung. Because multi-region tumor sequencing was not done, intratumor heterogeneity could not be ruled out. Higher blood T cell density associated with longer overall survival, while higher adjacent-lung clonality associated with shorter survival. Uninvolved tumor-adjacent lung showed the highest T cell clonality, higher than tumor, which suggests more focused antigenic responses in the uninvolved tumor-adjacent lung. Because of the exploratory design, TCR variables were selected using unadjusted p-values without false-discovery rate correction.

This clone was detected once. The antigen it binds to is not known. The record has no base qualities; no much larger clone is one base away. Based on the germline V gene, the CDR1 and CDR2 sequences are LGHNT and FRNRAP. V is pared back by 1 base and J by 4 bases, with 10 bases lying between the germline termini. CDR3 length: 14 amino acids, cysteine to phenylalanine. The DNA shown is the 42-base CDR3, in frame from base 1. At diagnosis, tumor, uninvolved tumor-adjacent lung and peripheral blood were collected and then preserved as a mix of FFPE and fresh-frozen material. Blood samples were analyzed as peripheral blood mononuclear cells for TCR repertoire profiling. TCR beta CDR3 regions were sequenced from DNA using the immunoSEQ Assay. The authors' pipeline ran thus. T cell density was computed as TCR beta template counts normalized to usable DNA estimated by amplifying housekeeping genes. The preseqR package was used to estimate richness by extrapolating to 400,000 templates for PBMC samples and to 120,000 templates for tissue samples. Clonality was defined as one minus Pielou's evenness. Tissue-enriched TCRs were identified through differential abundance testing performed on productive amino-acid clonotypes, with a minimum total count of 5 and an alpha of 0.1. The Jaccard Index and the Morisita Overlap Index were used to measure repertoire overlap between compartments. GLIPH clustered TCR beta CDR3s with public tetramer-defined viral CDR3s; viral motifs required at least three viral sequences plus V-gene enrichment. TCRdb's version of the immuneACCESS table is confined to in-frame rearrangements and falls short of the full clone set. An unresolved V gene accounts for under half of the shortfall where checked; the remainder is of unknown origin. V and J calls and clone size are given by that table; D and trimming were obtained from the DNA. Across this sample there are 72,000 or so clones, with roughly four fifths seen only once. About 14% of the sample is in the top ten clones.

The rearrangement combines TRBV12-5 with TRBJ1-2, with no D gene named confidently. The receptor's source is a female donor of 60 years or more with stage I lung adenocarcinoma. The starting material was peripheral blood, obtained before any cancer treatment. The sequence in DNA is TGTGCTAGTGGTTTGGGTGCGGAGGCCTATGGCTACACCTTC. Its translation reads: CASGLGAEAYGYTF.